A selection of T cell receptor beta chains follows, all from one sample in a study of blood T cell repertoires in COVID-19. The data were produced by immunoSEQ multiplex PCR, yet TCRdb's version contains in-frame clones alone and is incomplete. The table lists 150,000 or so clones, around 83% of them singletons. The sequencing sample was made of peripheral blood. The receptors originated from an elderly woman with acute or convalescent COVID-19. Both conserved end residues are part of each CDR3. Fields, in order: V gene, J gene, D gene, clone size, CDR3 DNA, CDR3 protein. The D gene is left open where the match is weak. Clone sizes are given selectively: once, few, many, or a class where the clone is expanded.

v_gene: TRBV5-4
j_gene: TRBJ1-6
d_gene: TRBD1
abundance: NA
CDR3nt: TGTGCCAGCAGCTCCGGGACAGGGAGGTCCTATAATTCACCCCTCCACTTT
CDR3aa: CASSSGTGRSYNSPLHF

v_gene: TRBV13
j_gene: TRBJ1-3
d_gene: NA
abundance: once
CDR3nt: TGTGCCAGCAGCTTCCAGGGTGCACCAAACACCATATATTTT
CDR3aa: CASSFQGAPNTIYF

v_gene: TRBV7-2
j_gene: TRBJ1-4
d_gene: TRBD1
abundance: NA
CDR3nt: TGTGCCAGCAGCAGACAGGGCACTAATGAAAAACTGTTTTTT
CDR3aa: CASSRQGTNEKLFF

v_gene: TRBV4-1
j_gene: TRBJ1-3
d_gene: NA
abundance: NA
CDR3nt: TGCGCCAGCAGCCAAGATGGGGCAGGCGGCGCCGGAAACACCATATATTTT
CDR3aa: CASSQDGAGGAGNTIYF

v_gene: TRBV11-2
j_gene: TRBJ2-2
d_gene: TRBD2
abundance: NA
CDR3nt: TGTGCCAGCTCGGGGGGGCCAACGGCCGGGGAGCTGTTTTTT
CDR3aa: CASSGGPTAGELFF

v_gene: TRBV6-2/TRBV6-3
j_gene: TRBJ2-1
d_gene: NA
abundance: once
CDR3nt: TGTGCCAGCAGTTCTACCATTTACTCCTACAATGAGCAGTTCTTC
CDR3aa: CASSSTIYSYNEQFF

v_gene: TRBV19
j_gene: TRBJ2-2
d_gene: NA
abundance: NA
CDR3nt: TGTGCCAGTAGGGGGCCGAACACCGGGGAGCTGTTTTTT
CDR3aa: CASRGPNTGELFF

v_gene: TRBV5-4
j_gene: TRBJ1-2
d_gene: TRBD1
abundance: NA
CDR3nt: TGTGCCAGCAGCTTAGGACAGGGGCCCAATAACTATGGCTACACCTTC
CDR3aa: CASSLGQGPNNYGYTF

v_gene: TRBV4-1
j_gene: TRBJ1-3
d_gene: NA
abundance: once
CDR3nt: TGCGCCAGCAGCCAAGTCTGGACAGCTGGAAACACCATATATTTT
CDR3aa: CASSQVWTAGNTIYF

v_gene: TRBV9
j_gene: TRBJ2-7
d_gene: NA
abundance: NA
CDR3nt: TGTGCCAGCAGCGTAGATGGGGGGTCCAACGAGCAGTACTTC
CDR3aa: CASSVDGGSNEQYF

v_gene: TRBV19
j_gene: TRBJ2-7
d_gene: TRBD2
abundance: NA
CDR3nt: TGTGCCAGTAGTAGGGGAGATCCGGGACTAGGCTCCTACGAGCAGTACTTC
CDR3aa: CASSRGDPGLGSYEQYF

v_gene: TRBV2
j_gene: TRBJ2-5
d_gene: TRBD1
abundance: NA
CDR3nt: TGTGCCAGCAGTCCTGGGACAGGGATACAAGAGACCCAGTACTTC
CDR3aa: CASSPGTGIQETQYF

v_gene: TRBV5-4
j_gene: TRBJ2-5
d_gene: TRBD2
abundance: NA
CDR3nt: TGTGCCAGCAACCTAAGACTAGCGGGGGGGCAAGAGACCCAGTACTTC
CDR3aa: CASNLRLAGGQETQYF

v_gene: TRBV11-2
j_gene: TRBJ2-7
d_gene: NA
abundance: NA
CDR3nt: TGTGCCAGCAGCTTCCGGACACGTCCCTACGAGCAGTACTTC
CDR3aa: CASSFRTRPYEQYF

v_gene: TRBV7-2
j_gene: TRBJ2-2
d_gene: NA
abundance: NA
CDR3nt: TGTGCCAGCAGCTGGGCGACCGGGGAGCTGTTTTTT
CDR3aa: CASSWATGELFF

v_gene: TRBV12-5
j_gene: TRBJ1-1
d_gene: NA
abundance: NA
CDR3nt: TGTGCTAGTGGCCTAACAGGAATCACTGAAGCTTTCTTT
CDR3aa: CASGLTGITEAFF

v_gene: TRBV20-1
j_gene: TRBJ1-3
d_gene: NA
abundance: few
CDR3nt: TGCAGTGCTAGTTCAACTTCTGGAAACACCATATATTTT
CDR3aa: CSASSTSGNTIYF

v_gene: TRBV4-1
j_gene: TRBJ1-4
d_gene: TRBD1
abundance: NA
CDR3nt: TGCGCCAGCAGCCAAGGCGGGACAGAAAATGAAAAACTGTTTTTT
CDR3aa: CASSQGGTENEKLFF

v_gene: TRBV21-1
j_gene: TRBJ1-5
d_gene: NA
abundance: NA
CDR3nt: TGTGCCAGCAGCAAAGTCACGGTTTATCAGCCCCAGCATTTT
CDR3aa: CASSKVTVYQPQHF

v_gene: TRBV2
j_gene: TRBJ2-2
d_gene: NA
abundance: NA
CDR3nt: TGTGCCAGCAGTCGGAGTGACGCGGAGACCGGGGAGCTGTTTTTT
CDR3aa: CASSRSDAETGELFF

v_gene: TRBV6-5
j_gene: TRBJ1-1
d_gene: NA
abundance: once
CDR3nt: TGTGCCAGCAGTTCCCCAGGACTACTGAACACTGAAGCTTTCTTT
CDR3aa: CASSSPGLLNTEAFF

v_gene: TRBV2
j_gene: TRBJ1-4
d_gene: TRBD1
abundance: NA
CDR3nt: TGTGCCAGCAGTCGGGACAGACTGTTTGCAACTAATGAAAAACTGTTTTTT
CDR3aa: CASSRDRLFATNEKLFF

v_gene: TRBV11-2
j_gene: TRBJ2-7
d_gene: NA
abundance: NA
CDR3nt: TGTGCCAGCAGCTTAGATGGGTGGGGGACAAACTACGAGCAGTACTTC
CDR3aa: CASSLDGWGTNYEQYF

v_gene: TRBV9
j_gene: TRBJ2-2
d_gene: TRBD2
abundance: NA
CDR3nt: TGTGCCAGCAGCGTACGGGGGGCGAACACCGGGGAGCTGTTTTTT
CDR3aa: CASSVRGANTGELFF

v_gene: TRBV29-1
j_gene: TRBJ2-7
d_gene: NA
abundance: NA
CDR3nt: TGCAGCGTTGGGGGGGTCTCCTACGAGCAGTACTTC
CDR3aa: CSVGGVSYEQYF

v_gene: TRBV2
j_gene: TRBJ1-2
d_gene: TRBD1
abundance: NA
CDR3nt: TGTGCCAGCAGTGGACAGGGGAAGTATGGCTACACCTTC
CDR3aa: CASSGQGKYGYTF

v_gene: TRBV5-1
j_gene: TRBJ1-4
d_gene: NA
abundance: NA
CDR3nt: TGCGCCAGCAGCTCGGGGTCTGGCTCTGAAAAACTGTTTTTT
CDR3aa: CASSSGSGSEKLFF

v_gene: TRBV7-2
j_gene: TRBJ1-1
d_gene: NA
abundance: once
CDR3nt: TGTGCCAGCAGCGCTCAGTTGCTTACGAACACTGAAGCTTTCTTT
CDR3aa: CASSAQLLTNTEAFF

v_gene: TRBV11-2
j_gene: TRBJ1-2
d_gene: TRBD1
abundance: NA
CDR3nt: TGTGCCAGCACTGGGGCAGGGGGCTTTGGCTACACCTTC
CDR3aa: CASTGAGGFGYTF

v_gene: TRBV30
j_gene: TRBJ1-5
d_gene: NA
abundance: NA
CDR3nt: TGTGCCTGGAGGCGACCCGGAGGTCAGCCCCAGCATTTT
CDR3aa: CAWRRPGGQPQHF

v_gene: TRBV11-2
j_gene: TRBJ1-1
d_gene: NA
abundance: NA
CDR3nt: TGTGCCAGCAGCTCCAACATGGACACTGAAGCTTTCTTT
CDR3aa: CASSSNMDTEAFF

v_gene: TRBV10-2
j_gene: TRBJ1-1
d_gene: TRBD1
abundance: NA
CDR3nt: TGCGCCACCGGGACAGGGAACACTGAAGCTTTCTTT
CDR3aa: CATGTGNTEAFF

v_gene: TRBV2
j_gene: TRBJ1-5
d_gene: TRBD1
abundance: NA
CDR3nt: TGTGCCAGCAGTCGGACAGGGGACAATCAGCCCCAGCATTTT
CDR3aa: CASSRTGDNQPQHF

v_gene: TRBV4-3
j_gene: TRBJ1-2
d_gene: NA
abundance: NA
CDR3nt: TGCGCCAGCAGCCAGGGAGAGGTTAGCTATGGCTACACCTTC
CDR3aa: CASSQGEVSYGYTF

v_gene: TRBV30
j_gene: TRBJ1-2
d_gene: NA
abundance: few
CDR3nt: TGTGCCTGGAGTGTACACAGTCGACACAGAGGCTACACCTTC
CDR3aa: CAWSVHSRHRGYTF

v_gene: TRBV18
j_gene: TRBJ1-1
d_gene: TRBD1
abundance: NA
CDR3nt: TGTGCCAGCTCACTTTCCGGGACAGTGAACACTGAAGCTTTCTTT
CDR3aa: CASSLSGTVNTEAFF

v_gene: TRBV5-4
j_gene: TRBJ2-1
d_gene: TRBD2
abundance: NA
CDR3nt: TGTGCCAGCAGCCGCGTCCCCGCAGCGGGGGTTTTGGATGAGCAGTTCTTC
CDR3aa: CASSRVPAAGVLDEQFF

v_gene: TRBV30
j_gene: TRBJ1-3
d_gene: NA
abundance: NA
CDR3nt: TGTGCCTGGATGACAGGTTTTTCTGGAAACACCATATATTTT
CDR3aa: CAWMTGFSGNTIYF

v_gene: TRBV5-1
j_gene: TRBJ1-1
d_gene: NA
abundance: NA
CDR3nt: TGCGCCAGCAGCCGCGGGACTCCGAACACTGAAGCTTTCTTT
CDR3aa: CASSRGTPNTEAFF

v_gene: TRBV27
j_gene: TRBJ2-3
d_gene: TRBD2
abundance: NA
CDR3nt: TGTGCCAGCAGTTTGGGAGGGCCCGGCACAGATACGCAGTATTTT
CDR3aa: CASSLGGPGTDTQYF

v_gene: TRBV18
j_gene: TRBJ2-1
d_gene: TRBD2
abundance: NA
CDR3nt: TGTGCCAGCTCACCACTCCCAAGCGGGGGGTACAATGAGCAGTTCTTC
CDR3aa: CASSPLPSGGYNEQFF

v_gene: TRBV5-1
j_gene: TRBJ1-4
d_gene: NA
abundance: NA
CDR3nt: TGCGCCAGCAGCTTGTTTGGGGGGGAGCGTGAAAAACTGTTTTTT
CDR3aa: CASSLFGGEREKLFF

v_gene: TRBV5-6
j_gene: TRBJ2-2
d_gene: TRBD2
abundance: NA
CDR3nt: TGTGCCAGCAGCGGGGACTACCCGAACACCGGGGAGCTGTTTTTT
CDR3aa: CASSGDYPNTGELFF

v_gene: TRBV3-1/TRBV3-2
j_gene: TRBJ1-1
d_gene: NA
abundance: NA
CDR3nt: TGTGCCAGCAGCCGTTTACGGGACACTGAAGCTTTCTTT
CDR3aa: CASSRLRDTEAFF

v_gene: TRBV6-2/TRBV6-3
j_gene: TRBJ1-4
d_gene: TRBD1
abundance: few
CDR3nt: TGTGCCAGCAGTTACACCCCGACAGGGGGCGGAGGAAAACTGTTTTTT
CDR3aa: CASSYTPTGGGGKLFF

v_gene: TRBV7-2
j_gene: TRBJ1-2
d_gene: TRBD1
abundance: NA
CDR3nt: TGTGCCAGCAGTTCGGACAGGGTCTATGGCTACACCTTC
CDR3aa: CASSSDRVYGYTF

v_gene: TRBV18
j_gene: TRBJ2-3
d_gene: NA
abundance: NA
CDR3nt: TGTGCCAGCCGACCCCGAGGAGGGCTCACAGATACGCAGTATTTT
CDR3aa: CASRPRGGLTDTQYF

v_gene: TRBV5-1
j_gene: TRBJ2-5
d_gene: NA
abundance: NA
CDR3nt: TGCGCCAGCAGCTTGGGCGGGGGCGAGACCCAGTACTTC
CDR3aa: CASSLGGGETQYF

v_gene: TRBV30
j_gene: TRBJ1-6
d_gene: NA
abundance: NA
CDR3nt: TGTGCCTGGAGTCGCAGGGGCGGCAATTCACCCCTCCACTTT
CDR3aa: CAWSRRGGNSPLHF

v_gene: TRBV3-1/TRBV3-2
j_gene: TRBJ1-6
d_gene: NA
abundance: once
CDR3nt: TGTGCCAGCAGCCAAGAAAGAGCCCGGGATTTCTATAATTCACCCCTCCACTTT
CDR3aa: CASSQERARDFYNSPLHF

v_gene: TRBV30
j_gene: TRBJ2-2
d_gene: TRBD2
abundance: NA
CDR3nt: TGTGCCTGGAGTATAATTCCTGGCCCCGCTAGCGGGGGCTCGGACACCGGGGAGCTGTTTTTT
CDR3aa: CAWSIIPGPASGGSDTGELFF

v_gene: TRBV7-3
j_gene: TRBJ2-3
d_gene: TRBD2
abundance: NA
CDR3nt: TGTGCCAGCAGCTTAAACGGGGGTTACGCGGGGGGCACAGATACGCAGTATTTT
CDR3aa: CASSLNGGYAGGTDTQYF

v_gene: TRBV30
j_gene: TRBJ1-2
d_gene: NA
abundance: NA
CDR3nt: TGTGCCTGGAGTGGGGAAAGGGCAGGGGTTGACGGCTACACCTTC
CDR3aa: CAWSGERAGVDGYTF

v_gene: TRBV7-2
j_gene: TRBJ1-2
d_gene: NA
abundance: NA
CDR3nt: TGTGCCAGCAGCTTAGAAAGGAGGATGGGGAACTACTATGGCTACACCTTC
CDR3aa: CASSLERRMGNYYGYTF

v_gene: TRBV12-3/TRBV12-4
j_gene: TRBJ1-6
d_gene: NA
abundance: NA
CDR3nt: TGTGCCAGCAGCCTTGATTCACCCCTCCACTTT
CDR3aa: CASSLDSPLHF

v_gene: TRBV6-5
j_gene: TRBJ2-7
d_gene: NA
abundance: NA
CDR3nt: TGTGCCAGCACCGCAGACGAGCAGTACTTC
CDR3aa: CASTADEQYF

v_gene: TRBV4-1
j_gene: TRBJ2-5
d_gene: NA
abundance: NA
CDR3nt: TGCGCCAGCACCTACAGGGTCCCGGAGACCCAGTACTTC
CDR3aa: CASTYRVPETQYF

v_gene: TRBV7-3
j_gene: TRBJ1-1
d_gene: NA
abundance: NA
CDR3nt: TGTGCCAGCAGCTTACGCGGGGGGACTGAAGCTTTCTTT
CDR3aa: CASSLRGGTEAFF